The source of this T cell receptor beta chain is a study of T cells in Graves' hyperthyroidism and ophthalmopathy. RNA transcripts gave rise to amplified TCR beta CDR3 regions. When the TCR CDR3 underwent first-round RT-PCR, the HTBI primer set was used. Via MiXCR, TCRdb re-called the multiplex PCR reads, giving one row per CDR3 protein. The repertoire includes around 250,000 distinct CDR3 sequences, roughly 15% of them detected once, and 13% sits in the top ten. This clonotype was seen repeatedly, ten times or more. Sequenced material: blood. This receptor was identified in a woman aged 40 to 50 with Graves' hyperthyroidism that later progressed to Graves' ophthalmopathy.

CDR3 amino acids: CAISERRRRGRTKNIQYF. CDR3 coding DNA: TGTGCCATCAGTGAGCGGAGGAGAAGGGGGCGAACCAAAAACATTCAGTACTTC. V usage is TRBV10-3 and J usage is TRBJ2-4, with 7 bases fitting TRBD1. The V gene end was trimmed by 2 bases and the J gene end by 2 bases; junction bases not matched to a gene: 12. CDR1 and CDR2 (germline): ENHRY, SYGVKD. This CDR3 is 18 amino acids long.